These 3 T cell receptor beta chains were all obtained from the same sample, sequenced in a study of T cells after yellow fever vaccination. In TCRdb, the 5' RACE reads were re-called with MiXCR into one record per CDR3 protein. The sample yields nearly 350,000 distinct CDR3 sequences, roughly 7.5% seen once. Specimen: PBMCs, collected about 41 days after the first yellow fever vaccination. Receptors originate from a young man who received the YFV17D yellow fever vaccine.

This chain connects TRBV4-1 to TRBJ2-1; D unclear. The CDR3 sequence is 13 residues long. The V gene's germline CDR1 is MGHRA and CDR2 YSYEKL. V lost 3 bases and J lost 6, with 9 bases in between. CDR3 sequence: CASSQSNSNEQFF. The CDR3 DNA is TGCGCCAGCAGCCAGTCTAACTCCAATGAGCAGTTCTTC.

This clonotype was seen repeatedly, ten times or more. This sequence joins TRBV3-1 and TRBJ1-1; the D is unclear. CDR1 LGHDT and CDR2 YNNKEL come from the germline V gene (reference sequence). Trimming cost V 3 bases and J 1 base, with 9 bases left between them. The CDR3 sequence is 14 residues long. The CDR3 loop is CASSHPAWNTEAFF. Written as DNA, the CDR3 is TGTGCCAGCAGCCACCCCGCATGGAACACTGAAGCTTTCTTT.

Only a few counts were recorded for this clonotype. The chain couples TRBV5-8 to TRBJ2-6; TRBD1 matches 7 bases. The CDR3 length is 16 residues. Germline V gene sequence: CDR1 SGHTS, CDR2 YDEGEE. V lost 6 bases and J lost 0; bases outside the gene matches: 6. The CDR3: CASTTGTTSGANVLTF. CDR3 coding DNA: TGTGCCAGCACGACAGGGACAACCTCTGGGGCCAACGTCCTGACTTTC.